What follows are 14 T cell receptor beta chains derived from one specimen sequenced in a study of T cells in Graves' hyperthyroidism and ophthalmopathy. RNA transcripts gave rise to amplified TCR beta CDR3 regions. RT-PCR in the first round (using the HTBI primer set) targeted the TCR CDR3. Via MiXCR, TCRdb re-called the multiplex PCR reads, giving one row per CDR3 protein. The data contain some 300,000 distinct CDR3 sequences, roughly 13% of them singletons. Source material: blood. These receptors all come from a woman aged 40 to 50 with Graves' hyperthyroidism.

With respect to this clonotype: At one of its ends the junction is not consistent with the germline gene, which may arise from a read error. DNA of the CDR3: TGTGCCAGCAGCTTAAAATCCCCAGGTAGCGGGAGTGTTGGCTCCTACAATGGGCAGTTCTTC. As protein: CASSLKSPGSGSVGSYNGQFF. The chain recombines TRBV11-2 with TRBJ2-1, with TRBD2 identical over 9 bases. The CDR3 contains 21 residues. The germline V gene has CDR1 SGHAT and CDR2 FQNNGV.

The V call is TRBV14, the J call TRBJ2-1, with 11 bases aligning to TRBD1. The J segment lost 7 bases and the V segment lost 4 bases, leaving 6 bases of the junction unmatched. Per the germline V gene, CDR1 is SGHDN and CDR2 is FVKESK. The CDR3 length is 15 residues. CDR3 sequence reads: CASSRGQGVENEQFF. In nucleotides, the CDR3 is TGTGCCAGCAGCCGGGGACAGGGGGTGGAGAATGAGCAGTTCTTC.

This clonotype was detected many times. The rearrangement uses TRBV12-3 or TRBV12-4 and TRBJ2-5, with 7 bases identical to TRBD1. CDR3 size: 14 residues. Unmatched junction bases numbered 5, after V lost 6 bases and J lost 1 base. CDR3 loop: CASRPAGGQETQYF. The CDR3 nucleotides read TGTGCCAGCAGGCCTGCAGGGGGCCAAGAGACCCAGTACTTC.

This clonotype was detected ten times or more. The rearrangement uses TRBV12-3 or TRBV12-4 and TRBJ1-1; unclear D gene. The CDR3 spans 17 residues. The V gene lost 1 base and the J gene lost 0 bases, with 15 bases spanning the gap. For the CDR3, the DNA is TGTGCCAGCAGTTTAGGTCCTCGACGGAGAATGAACACTGAAGCTTTCTTT. Its translation is CASSLGPRRRMNTEAFF.

This chain uses TRBV5-6 with TRBJ2-1; 12 bases align to TRBD2. The junction had 8 bases not matched to a gene; V was cut back by 4 bases and J by 9 bases. This CDR3 comprises 15 residues. The germline V gene encodes CDR1 SGHDT and CDR2 YYEEEE. The CDR3 DNA reads TGTGCCAGCAGCCCCGGACTAGCGGGACTTGGTGAGCAGTTCTTC. Translated, it gives CASSPGLAGLGEQFF. The variable domain in full, with the rest retrieved from reference TRBV5-6 and TRBJ2-1, is DAGVTQSPTHLIKTRGQQVTLRCSPKSGHDTVSWYQQALGQGPQFIFQYYEEEERQRGNFPDRFSGHQFPNYSSELNVNALLLGDSALYLCASSPGLAGLGEQFFGPGTRLTVL.

The V call is TRBV20-1, the J call TRBJ2-7; a weak D match, TRBD1 (5 bases). Germline assignment: CDR1 DFQATT and CDR2 SNEGSKA (reference sequence). V was pared by 3 bases and J by 5 bases, with 11 bases between. The CDR3 is made up of 12 amino acids. As DNA, the CDR3 is TGCAGTGCTAGTCAGGGCGGCCACGAGCAGTACTTC. It codes for CSASQGGHEQYF.

The V call is TRBV7-2, the J call TRBJ1-2; the match to TRBD1 covers 8 bases. The CDR3 sequence is 16 residues long. The V segment lost 2 bases and the J segment 3 bases; nucleotides outside the gene matches: 8. Germline CDR1 is SGHTA and CDR2 is FQGNSA. The DNA of the CDR3 is TGTGCCAGCAGCTTACCGAGACAGGGGCAGGACTATGGCTACACCTTC. As protein: CASSLPRQGQDYGYTF. The whole variable domain, filled in from reference TRBV7-2 and TRBJ1-2, reads GAGVSQSPSNKVTEKGKDVELRCDPISGHTALYWYRQSLGQGLEFLIYFQGNSAPDKSGLPSDRFSAERTGGSVSTLTIQRTQQEDSAVYLCASSLPRQGQDYGYTFGSGTRLTVV.

This clonotype was seen at least ten times. This chain uses TRBV6-1 with TRBJ2-7; D perhaps matches TRBD1 (6 bases). The CDR3 runs 14 residues. The germline gives CDR1 MNHNS, CDR2 SASEGT. V dropped 5 bases and J dropped 6 bases, with 17 bases sitting between them. In nucleotides, the CDR3 is TGTGCCAGCAGTCGAACAGGGTGGGCGAGCGAGCAGTACTTC. It translates to CASSRTGWASEQYF.

This clonotype was recorded many times. The V call is TRBV11-2, the J call TRBJ1-1; D uncertain. V was clipped by 5 bases and J by 5 bases, with 9 bases between them. The CDR3 spans 12 residues. Germline CDR1 and CDR2: SGHAT and FQNNGV. The CDR3 reads CASSLGETEAFF. Here the CDR3 DNA reads TGTGCCAGCAGCCTCGGGGAGACTGAAGCTTTCTTT.

This clonotype was seen at least ten times. The J gene is TRBJ2-1, the V gene TRBV27, with D perhaps being TRBD1 or TRBD2 (5 bases each). Germline lookup yields CDR1 MNHEY and CDR2 SMNVEV (reference sequence). The V end lost 10 bases, the J end lost 6 bases, and 22 bases lay between the germline ends. The CDR3 is 15 amino acids. CDR3 coding DNA: TGTGCCACGATTGTAGCTTCCGGGACCTCCAATGAGCAGTTCTTC. Protein: CATIVASGTSNEQFF.

This clonotype was found many times. This chain's CDR3 is CASSLGTGLDEQYF. DNA for the CDR3: TGTGCCAGCAGTTTGGGGACAGGTCTGGACGAGCAGTACTTC. The V call is TRBV12-3 or TRBV12-4, the J call TRBJ2-7; TRBD1 aligns across 8 bases. The length of the CDR3 is 14 residues. The ends lost 3 bases at V and 5 bases at J; junction bases unmatched: 6.

This clonotype showed up many times. V usage is TRBV6-1 and J usage is TRBJ1-4; possibly TRBD1 for D (5 bases). Germline V lookup: CDR1 MNHNS, CDR2 SASEGT. The CDR3 sequence is 15 residues long. V was shortened by 5 bases and J by 3 bases, with 13 bases between the two germline ends. The CDR3 region is CASSYAGGANEKLFF. Here the CDR3 DNA reads TGTGCCAGCAGTTACGCGGGGGGGGCTAATGAAAAACTGTTTTTT.

This clonotype was recorded a few times. J is TRBJ2-7 and V is TRBV6-1; D might be TRBD1 (6 bases). This CDR3 is built from 14 residues. Germline assignment: CDR1 MNHNS and CDR2 SASEGT. The V and J ends lost 10 bases and 3 bases respectively, with 19 bases between them. The CDR3 here is CATDLKNRVYEQYF. In DNA, the CDR3 is TGTGCCACCGACCTTAAAAACAGGGTCTACGAGCAGTACTTC.

The genes are TRBV5-1 and TRBJ2-1; D is undetermined. Trimming took off 3 bases at V and 8 bases at J, with 12 bases between the two ends. The CDR3 contains 13 residues. Germline V CDR1 and CDR2: SGHRS, YFSETQ. The CDR3 DNA follows: TGCGCCAGCAGCTCAGCTGGTGGTGATGAGCAGTTCTTC. It encodes CASSSAGGDEQFF.